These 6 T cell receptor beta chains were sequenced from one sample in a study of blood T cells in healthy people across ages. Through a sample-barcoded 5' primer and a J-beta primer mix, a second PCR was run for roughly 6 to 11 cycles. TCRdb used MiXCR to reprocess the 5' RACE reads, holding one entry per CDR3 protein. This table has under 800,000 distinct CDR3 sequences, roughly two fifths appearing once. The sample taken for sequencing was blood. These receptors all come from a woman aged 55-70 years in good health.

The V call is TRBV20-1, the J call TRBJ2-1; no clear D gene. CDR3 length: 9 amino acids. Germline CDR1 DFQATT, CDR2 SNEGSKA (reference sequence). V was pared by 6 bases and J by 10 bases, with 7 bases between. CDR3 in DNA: TGCAGTGCCGCAGCCGAGCAGTTCTTC. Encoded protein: CSAAAEQFF.

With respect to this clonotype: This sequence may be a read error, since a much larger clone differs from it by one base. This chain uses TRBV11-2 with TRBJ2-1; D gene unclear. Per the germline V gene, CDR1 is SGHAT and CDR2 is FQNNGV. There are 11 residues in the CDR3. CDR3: CVSSRTNEQFF. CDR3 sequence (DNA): TGTGTCAGCAGCCGAACCAATGAGCAGTTCTTC.

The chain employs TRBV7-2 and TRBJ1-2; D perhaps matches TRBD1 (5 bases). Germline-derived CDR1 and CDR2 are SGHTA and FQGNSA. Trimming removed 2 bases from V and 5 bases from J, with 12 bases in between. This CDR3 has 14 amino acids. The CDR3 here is CASSLSQGLYGYTF. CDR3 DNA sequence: TGTGCCAGCAGCTTAAGCCAGGGCCTATATGGCTACACCTTC.

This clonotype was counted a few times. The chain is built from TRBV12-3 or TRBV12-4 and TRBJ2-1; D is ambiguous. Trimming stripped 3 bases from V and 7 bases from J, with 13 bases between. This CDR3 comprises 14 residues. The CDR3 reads CASSFAILGNEQFF. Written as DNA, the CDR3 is TGTGCCAGCAGTTTCGCAATTCTTGGGAATGAGCAGTTCTTC.

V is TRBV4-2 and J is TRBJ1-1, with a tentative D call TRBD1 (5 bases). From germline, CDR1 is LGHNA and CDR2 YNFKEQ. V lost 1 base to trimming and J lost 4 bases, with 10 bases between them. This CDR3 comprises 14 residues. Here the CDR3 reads CASSQGREPTEAFF. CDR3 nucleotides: TGTGCCAGCAGCCAAGGCAGGGAGCCCACTGAAGCTTTCTTT.

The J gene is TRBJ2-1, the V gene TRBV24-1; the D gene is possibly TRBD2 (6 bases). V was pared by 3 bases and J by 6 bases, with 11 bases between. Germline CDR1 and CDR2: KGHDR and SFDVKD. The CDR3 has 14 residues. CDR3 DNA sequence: TGTGCCACCAGTGATCCCGGGACTCTCAATGAGCAGTTCTTC. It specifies CATSDPGTLNEQFF.